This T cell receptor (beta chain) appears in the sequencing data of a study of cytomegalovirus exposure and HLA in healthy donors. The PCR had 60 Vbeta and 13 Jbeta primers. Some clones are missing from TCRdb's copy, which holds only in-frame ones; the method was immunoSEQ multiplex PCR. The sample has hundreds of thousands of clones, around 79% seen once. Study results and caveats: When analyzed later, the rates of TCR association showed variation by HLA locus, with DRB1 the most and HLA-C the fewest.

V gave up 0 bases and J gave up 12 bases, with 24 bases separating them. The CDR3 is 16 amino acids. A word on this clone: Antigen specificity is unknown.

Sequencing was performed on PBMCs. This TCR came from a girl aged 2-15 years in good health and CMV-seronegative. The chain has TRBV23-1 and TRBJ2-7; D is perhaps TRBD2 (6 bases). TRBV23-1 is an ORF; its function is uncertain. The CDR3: CASSQSRRDLRLSRYF. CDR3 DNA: TGCGCCAGCAGTCAATCACGGAGGGACCTAAGACTATCGAGGTACTTC.